This is a list of T cell receptor beta chains from one sample in a study of blood T cell repertoires in COVID-19. Clones were sequenced by immunoSEQ multiplex PCR, and TCRdb holds only the in-frame ones, with some missing. The sample contains under 170,000 clones, around four fifths of which appear only once. Sequenced: peripheral blood. The source is a man in his 70s with acute or convalescent COVID-19. CDR3s include the opening cysteine and the closing phenylalanine or tryptophan. The D gene is left open where the match is weak. Not every row has a clone size; where given, it reads once, few, many or a size class.

j_call v_call clone_size d_call cdr3_aa cdr3_nt
TRBJ2-7 TRBV27 NA TRBD2 CASSSAGGGEYF TGTGCCAGCAGTTCGGCGGGGGGCGGGGAGTACTTC
TRBJ1-6 TRBV6-5 NA NA CASSYSTSRMLHF TGTGCCAGCAGTTACTCGACGTCGAGGATGCTCCACTTT
TRBJ2-1 TRBV7-3 NA NA CASSLKAGPTRTNEQFF TGTGCCAGCAGCTTAAAAGCGGGCCCTACCCGAACCAATGAGCAGTTCTTC
TRBJ1-2 TRBV7-2 few NA CASSLPFYGYTF TGTGCCAGCAGCTTACCCTTCTATGGCTACACCTTC
TRBJ2-5 TRBV6-5 NA NA CASKGLGRAETQYF TGTGCCAGCAAGGGTCTAGGCAGGGCAGAGACCCAGTACTTC
TRBJ2-1 TRBV20-1 NA NA CSFKGPSKFF TGCAGCTTTAAGGGGCCCTCCAAGTTCTTC
TRBJ2-1 TRBV9 NA TRBD2 CASSVASGRIYNEQFF TGTGCCAGCAGCGTAGCGAGCGGGAGAATCTACAATGAGCAGTTCTTC
TRBJ2-2 TRBV7-3 NA NA CASSPQGSTGELFF TGTGCCAGCAGCCCCCAGGGGAGCACCGGGGAGCTGTTTTTT
TRBJ2-5 TRBV28 NA TRBD1 CASSGQGFTPQETQYF TGTGCCAGCAGTGGACAGGGATTTACGCCCCAAGAGACCCAGTACTTC
TRBJ1-3 TRBV12-3/TRBV12-4 NA NA CASSPSGNTIYF TGTGCCAGCAGCCCCTCGGGAAACACCATATATTTT
TRBJ2-7 TRBV7-2 few TRBD1 CASSSFIDRGAEQYF TGTGCCAGCAGCTCGTTTATCGACAGGGGGGCCGAGCAGTACTTC
TRBJ2-1 TRBV25-1 NA NA CASEQGYEQFF TGTGCCAGCGAACAGGGCTATGAGCAGTTCTTC
TRBJ2-1 TRBV19 NA NA CASSIFETRAGKYNEQFF TGTGCCAGTAGTATTTTTGAGACTAGAGCCGGGAAATACAATGAGCAGTTCTTC
TRBJ1-1 TRBV19 once NA CASSMQGPVSPQAFF TGTGCCAGTAGTATGCAGGGGCCCGTTTCTCCCCAAGCTTTCTTT
TRBJ1-4 TRBV28 NA NA CASSGPRGFDEKLFF TGTGCCAGCAGTGGACCTAGGGGTTTTGATGAAAAACTGTTTTTT
TRBJ2-1 TRBV19 NA TRBD1 CASSITRTGGSNEQFF TGTGCCAGTAGTATAACTCGGACAGGGGGGAGCAATGAGCAGTTCTTC
TRBJ1-1 TRBV29-1 NA NA CSVDAGGRAFF TGCAGCGTTGATGCGGGGGGCAGGGCTTTCTTT
TRBJ2-4 TRBV4-1 once NA CASARTHEAKNIQYF TGCGCCAGCGCCCGAACTCATGAGGCCAAAAACATTCAGTACTTC